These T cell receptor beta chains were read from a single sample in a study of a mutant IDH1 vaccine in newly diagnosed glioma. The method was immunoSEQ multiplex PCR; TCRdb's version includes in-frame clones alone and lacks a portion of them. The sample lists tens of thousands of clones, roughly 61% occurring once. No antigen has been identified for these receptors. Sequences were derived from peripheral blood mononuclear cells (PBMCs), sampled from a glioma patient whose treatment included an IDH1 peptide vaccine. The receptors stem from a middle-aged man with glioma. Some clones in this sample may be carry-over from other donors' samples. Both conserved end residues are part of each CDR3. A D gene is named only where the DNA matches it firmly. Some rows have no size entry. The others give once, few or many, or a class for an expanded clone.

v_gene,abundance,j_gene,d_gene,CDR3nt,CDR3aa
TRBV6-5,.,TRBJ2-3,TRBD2,TGTGCCAGCAGTCGAGGACTAGCCTCGGATACGCAGTATTTT,CASSRGLASDTQYF
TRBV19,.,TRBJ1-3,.,TGTGCCAGTGCTTCAGGCGACGTTTCCACCATATATTTT,CASASGDVSTIYF
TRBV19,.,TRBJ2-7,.,TGTGCCAGTAGTATAGATCGGATCAGGGGAAGCTCCTACGAGCAGTACTTC,CASSIDRIRGSSYEQYF
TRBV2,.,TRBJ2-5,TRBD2,TGTGCCAGCAGGACAGAGCGGGGGGAGACCCAGTACTTC,CASRTERGETQYF
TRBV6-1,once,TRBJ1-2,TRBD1,TGTGCCAGCAGGGGGGACAGAAACTATGGCTACACCTTC,CASRGDRNYGYTF
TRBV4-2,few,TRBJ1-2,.,TGTGCCAGCAGCCAAGAATTGGACAGCTTCATCTATGGCTACACCTTC,CASSQELDSFIYGYTF
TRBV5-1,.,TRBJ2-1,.,TGCGCCAGCAGCTTGGAGGGGGGGCCCTACAATGAGCAGTTCTTC,CASSLEGGPYNEQFF
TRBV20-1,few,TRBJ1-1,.,TGCAGTGCTAGTCGGACCCATGAAGCTTTCTTT,CSASRTHEAFF
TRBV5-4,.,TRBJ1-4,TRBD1,TGTGCCAGCAGCGACAGGGTGGCTGAAAAACTGTTTTTT,CASSDRVAEKLFF
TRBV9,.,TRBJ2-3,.,TGTGCCAGCAGCCTAAGCACAGATACGCAGTATTTT,CASSLSTDTQYF
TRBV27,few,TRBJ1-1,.,TGTGCCAGCAGGGTAAGGGACGGACAGAACACTGAAGCTTTCTTT,CASRVRDGQNTEAFF
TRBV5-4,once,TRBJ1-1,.,TGTGCCAGCAGCTTGGGAACAGACACTGAAGCTTTCTTT,CASSLGTDTEAFF
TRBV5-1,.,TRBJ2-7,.,TGCGCCAGCAGCTTGCAGGGTGGTTACGAGCAGTACTTC,CASSLQGGYEQYF
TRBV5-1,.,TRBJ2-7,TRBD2,TGCGCCAGCAGCTGGACTTTAGCGGGGGGTGCCTACGAGCAGTACTTC,CASSWTLAGGAYEQYF
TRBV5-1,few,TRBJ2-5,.,TGCGCCAGCAGCTTGTATCCTAGGGTGGGAGAGACCCAGTACTTC,CASSLYPRVGETQYF
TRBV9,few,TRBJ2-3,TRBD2,TGTGCCAGCAGCCCCTGGACTAGCGCCACAGATACGCAGTATTTT,CASSPWTSATDTQYF
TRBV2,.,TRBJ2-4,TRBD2,TGTGCCACCAGTCCGAGGCTAGCGGGGGGTGGCATTCAGTACTTC,CATSPRLAGGGIQYF
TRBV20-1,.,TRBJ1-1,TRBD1,TGCAGTGTCAGGGGGTACACTGAAGCTTTCTTT,CSVRGYTEAFF
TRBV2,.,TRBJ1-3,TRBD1,TGTGCCAGCGGTCGACAGGGCTCTGGAAACACCATATATTTT,CASGRQGSGNTIYF
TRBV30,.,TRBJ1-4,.,TGTGCCTGGAGTCGGCGGGGGAGGTTTGGAAAACTGTTTTTT,CAWSRRGRFGKLFF
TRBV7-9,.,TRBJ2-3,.,TGTGCCAGCAGCTTAGTGGGGGAGCGGAACACAGATACGCAGTATTTT,CASSLVGERNTDTQYF
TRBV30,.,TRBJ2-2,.,TGTGCCTGTCCGGGACGAACCAACACCGGGGAGCTGTTTTTT,CACPGRTNTGELFF
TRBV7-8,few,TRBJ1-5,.,TGTGCCAGCAGCTTAGAGGGGACGGGGCAACCACAGCCCCAGCATTTT,CASSLEGTGQPQPQHF
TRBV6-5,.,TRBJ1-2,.,TGTGCCAGCAGTCCTCGGGGGGCGAGCGGCTACACCTTC,CASSPRGASGYTF
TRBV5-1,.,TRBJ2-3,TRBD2,TGCGCCAGCAGCGAGCGGGGGATAAGCACAGATACGCAGTATTTT,CASSERGISTDTQYF
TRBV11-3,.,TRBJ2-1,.,TGTGCCAGCAGCTTACGACAGGGTGGTAGCGGGGTCTCCTACAATGAGCAGTTCTTC,CASSLRQGGSGVSYNEQFF
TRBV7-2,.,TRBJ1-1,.,TGTGCCAGCAGCTTAGCGCTGTGGGACACTGAAGCTTTCTTT,CASSLALWDTEAFF
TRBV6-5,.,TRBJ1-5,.,TGTGCCAGCAGCTGGAATAGCAATCAGCCCCAGCATTTT,CASSWNSNQPQHF
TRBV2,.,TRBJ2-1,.,TGTGCCAGCAGCGGACAGTACGATGAGCAGTTCTTC,CASSGQYDEQFF
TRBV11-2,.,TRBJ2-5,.,TGTGCCAGCAGCGACATAAGAAGCCCAGAGACCCAGTACTTC,CASSDIRSPETQYF
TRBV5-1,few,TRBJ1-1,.,TGCGCCAGCAAGGGCAGGGAACCGGGATGGGACACTGAAGCTTTCTTT,CASKGREPGWDTEAFF
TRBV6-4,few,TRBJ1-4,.,TGTGCCAGCAGCCTCCTAAGCCAGGGTAATGAAAAACTGTTTTTT,CASSLLSQGNEKLFF
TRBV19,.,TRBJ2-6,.,TGTGCCAGTAGCCGGCAGGGTCTCATCTCTGGGGCCAACGTCCTGACTTTC,CASSRQGLISGANVLTF
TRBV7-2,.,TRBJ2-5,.,TGTGCCAGCAGCTTAGGGGGGGAGGCGGAGACCCAGTACTTC,CASSLGGEAETQYF
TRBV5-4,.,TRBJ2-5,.,TGTGCCAGCAGCTCCACCAAGGCAGACCAAGCGACCCAGTACTTC,CASSSTKADQATQYF
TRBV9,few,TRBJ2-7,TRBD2,TGTGCCAGCAGCCCGGGGGGGGAGTACGAGCAGTACTTC,CASSPGGEYEQYF
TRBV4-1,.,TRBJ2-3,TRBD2,TGCGCCAGCAGCCCCGTAGCGGGGGGGAGAAAGGGCACAGATACGCAGTATTTT,CASSPVAGGRKGTDTQYF
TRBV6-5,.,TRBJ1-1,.,TGTGCCAGCAGAATACAGGAGAACACTGAAGCTTTCTTT,CASRIQENTEAFF
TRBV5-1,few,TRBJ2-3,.,TGCGCCAGCAGGTACGACTCGGGGGCCTCCCGCACAGATACGCAGTATTTT,CASRYDSGASRTDTQYF
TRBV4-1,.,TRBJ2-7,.,TGCGCCAGCAGCCAAGGTCCCGACCTCGGCGAGCAGTACTTC,CASSQGPDLGEQYF
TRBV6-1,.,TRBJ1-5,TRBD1,TGTGCCAGCAGTGGGGACAGGGTCGATCAGCCCCAGCATTTT,CASSGDRVDQPQHF
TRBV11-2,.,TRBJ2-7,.,TGTGCCAGCAGCTTAGGCGAGGGGGGGTTCTACGAGCAGTACTTC,CASSLGEGGFYEQYF
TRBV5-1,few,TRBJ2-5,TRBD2,TGCGCCAGTTCCAAGCAAGGGACTACCCAAGAGACCCAGTACTTC,CASSKQGTTQETQYF
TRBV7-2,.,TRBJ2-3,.,TGTGCCAGCAGCTTAAGGTTAGGGGATGCACGTCCAGATACGCAGTATTTT,CASSLRLGDARPDTQYF
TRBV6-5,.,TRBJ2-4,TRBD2,TGTGCCAGCAGTTACCGTAGCGGGGGAGCCAAAAACATTCAGTACTTC,CASSYRSGGAKNIQYF
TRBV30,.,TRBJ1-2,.,TGTGCCTGGAGGATTGCGTATGGCTACACCTTC,CAWRIAYGYTF
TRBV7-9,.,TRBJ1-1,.,TGTGCCAGCAGCCCCCCGGGGTCCAGGAACACTGAAGCTTTCTTT,CASSPPGSRNTEAFF
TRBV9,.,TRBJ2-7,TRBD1,TGTGCCAGCAGCGTAGATGGCAGGGGGCTAGACGAGCAGTACTTC,CASSVDGRGLDEQYF
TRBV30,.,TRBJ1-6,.,TGTGCCCGGAGTCGCCGACAGAGGCCACCCCTCCACTTT,CARSRRQRPPLHF
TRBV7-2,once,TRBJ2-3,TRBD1,TGTGCCAGCAGCTTAGGGGGACAGTACACAGATACGCAGTATTTT,CASSLGGQYTDTQYF
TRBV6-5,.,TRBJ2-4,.,TGTGCCAGCAGTTCCCTCTCCACCAGGGGAAAAAACATTCAGTACTTC,CASSSLSTRGKNIQYF
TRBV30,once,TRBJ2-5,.,TGTGCCTGGTCAGTCGGACAGCTCTTCCAAGAGACCCAGTACTTC,CAWSVGQLFQETQYF
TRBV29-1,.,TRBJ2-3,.,TGCAGCGTTATGGGACAATTTCCAGGGGTAGATACGCAGTATTTT,CSVMGQFPGVDTQYF